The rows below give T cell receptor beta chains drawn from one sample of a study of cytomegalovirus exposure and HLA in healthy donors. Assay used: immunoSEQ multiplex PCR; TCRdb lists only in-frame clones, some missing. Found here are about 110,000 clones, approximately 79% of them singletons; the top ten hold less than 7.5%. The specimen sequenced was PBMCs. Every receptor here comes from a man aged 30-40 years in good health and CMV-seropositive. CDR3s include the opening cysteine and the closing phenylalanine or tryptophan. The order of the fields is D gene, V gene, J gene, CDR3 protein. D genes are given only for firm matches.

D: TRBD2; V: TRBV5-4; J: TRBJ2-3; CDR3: CASSSTSGGASADTQYF
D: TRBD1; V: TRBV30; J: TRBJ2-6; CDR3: CAWRVSRDRGSGANVLTF
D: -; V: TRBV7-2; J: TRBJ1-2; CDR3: CASSLGGQTWRGYTF
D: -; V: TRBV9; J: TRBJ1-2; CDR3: CASSADSNGYTF
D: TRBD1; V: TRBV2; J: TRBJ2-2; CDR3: CASSGPDRGHFANTGELFF
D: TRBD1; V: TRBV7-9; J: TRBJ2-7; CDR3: CASSLATGGGYEQYF
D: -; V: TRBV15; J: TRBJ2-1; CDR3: CATSRGGGSRHNEQFF
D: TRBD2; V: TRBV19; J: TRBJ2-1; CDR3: CASSKLLAGAVDRNEQFF
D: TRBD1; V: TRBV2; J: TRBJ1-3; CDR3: CASSESGTVSGNTIYF
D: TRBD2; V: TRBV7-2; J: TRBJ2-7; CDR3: CASSPQSGGGPYEQYF
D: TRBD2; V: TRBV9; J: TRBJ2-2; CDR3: CASSVVSSGGPNTGELFF
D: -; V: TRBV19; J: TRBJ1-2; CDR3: CASSIPTGYYGYTF
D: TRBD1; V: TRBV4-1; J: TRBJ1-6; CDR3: CASTPSDRAGSPLHF
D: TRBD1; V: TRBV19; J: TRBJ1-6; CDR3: CASGGTENNSPLHF
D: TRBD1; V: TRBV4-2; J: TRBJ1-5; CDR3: CASSHSGGQGNQPQHF
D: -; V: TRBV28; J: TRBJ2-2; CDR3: CASSLDGGSTGELFF
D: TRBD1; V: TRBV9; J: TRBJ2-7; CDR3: CASSPTGDPLYEQYF
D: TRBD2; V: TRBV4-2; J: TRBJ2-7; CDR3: CASSQEPTGSGPLDYEQYF
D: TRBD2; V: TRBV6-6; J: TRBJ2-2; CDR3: CASSPPGLVPGELFF
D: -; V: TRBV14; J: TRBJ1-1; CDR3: CASSQEGRLEAFF
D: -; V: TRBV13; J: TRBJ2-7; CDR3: CASSRTGSYEQYF
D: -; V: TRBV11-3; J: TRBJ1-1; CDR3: CASGLNTEAFF
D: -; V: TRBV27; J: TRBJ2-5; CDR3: CASSLGEGLDEQYF
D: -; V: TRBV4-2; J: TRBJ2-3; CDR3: CASSQERVGLAVDTQYF
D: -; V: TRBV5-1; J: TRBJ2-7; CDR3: CASGPGGFYEQYF
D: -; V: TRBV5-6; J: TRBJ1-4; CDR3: CASNHKGSGEKLFF
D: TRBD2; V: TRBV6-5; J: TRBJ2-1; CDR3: CASSPFSGDNEQFF
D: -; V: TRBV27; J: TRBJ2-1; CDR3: CASSFGSSYNEQFF
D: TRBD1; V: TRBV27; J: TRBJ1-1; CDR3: CASSLSASGGMNTEAFF
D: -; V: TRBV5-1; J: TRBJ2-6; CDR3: CASSPAPRNSGANVLTF
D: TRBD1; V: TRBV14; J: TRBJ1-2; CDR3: CASSQDRGHNYGYTF
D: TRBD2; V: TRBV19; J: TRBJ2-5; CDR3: CASSIGAGGQETQYF
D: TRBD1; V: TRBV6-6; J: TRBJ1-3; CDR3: CASSYSNQGVESTIYF
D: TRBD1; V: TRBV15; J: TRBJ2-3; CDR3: CATSGTGDPYSTDTQYF
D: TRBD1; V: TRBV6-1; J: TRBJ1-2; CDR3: CASTLRGPSLYGYTF
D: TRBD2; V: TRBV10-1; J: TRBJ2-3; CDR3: CASSDLAGGNTDTQYF
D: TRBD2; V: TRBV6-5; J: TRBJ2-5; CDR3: CASSYFPGGEETQYF